This T cell receptor (beta chain) was recorded in a study of blood T cells in healthy people across ages. Isolation per sample recovered at least 6 million PBMCs. Together with a sample-barcoded 5' primer, a J-beta primer mix was included in a second PCR lasting roughly 6 to 12 cycles. TCRdb re-derived calls from the 5' RACE reads in MiXCR, one entry per CDR3 protein. The profile shows about 780,000 distinct CDR3 sequences, around half of them singletons. The CDR3 runs 14 residues. Germline V gives CDR1 MNHEY, CDR2 SVGAGI. This clonotype was detected once. One junction end does not reproduce the germline sequence, and a read error may be involved.

The TCR was taken from an elderly man in good health. The chain joins TRBV6-5 to TRBJ2-1, with D possibly matching TRBD2 (5 bases). The sample was blood. CDR3: CASSYGSDYSEQFF. DNA of the CDR3: TGTGCCAGCAGTTACGGGTCTGACTACAGTGAGCAGTTCTTC.